The entry that follows covers one TCR beta chain sequence. The clone's antigen remains unknown. Base qualities are not at hand, and no much larger clone is one base apart. Library prep was done by the immunoSEQ multiplex PCR assay. In its TCRdb copy, this immuneACCESS table keeps in-frame sequences only and misses some clones. Where compared with another copy, unresolved V genes explain less than half of these, and the others have no known cause. The sample table records 90,000 to 110,000 clones; approximately 83% of these occur just once. In total, the top ten clones hold 13% of the sample. The data were obtained in a study of control samples from healthy donors and cancer patients (TCRdb year 2020). Including the terminal cysteine and phenylalanine, the CDR3 comprises 19 residues. CDR3 DNA is the only sequence kept; it has 57 bases, read in frame from the first base. CDR1 and CDR2 were assigned from the germline V gene as SGHTA and FQGTGA. Here V drops 5 bases and J drops 0 bases, and the junction holds 10 bases not matched to any gene.

Sequencing used blood. The source of this sequence is a woman aged 50 to 65 in good health. This chain is built from TRBV7-3 and TRBJ2-6; 10 middle bases align to TRBD1. For the CDR3, the sequence is CASSLPTGGASSGANVLTF. DNA sequence: TGTGCCAGCAGCCTCCCGACAGGGGGCGCGAGCTCTGGGGCCAACGTCCTGACTTTC.